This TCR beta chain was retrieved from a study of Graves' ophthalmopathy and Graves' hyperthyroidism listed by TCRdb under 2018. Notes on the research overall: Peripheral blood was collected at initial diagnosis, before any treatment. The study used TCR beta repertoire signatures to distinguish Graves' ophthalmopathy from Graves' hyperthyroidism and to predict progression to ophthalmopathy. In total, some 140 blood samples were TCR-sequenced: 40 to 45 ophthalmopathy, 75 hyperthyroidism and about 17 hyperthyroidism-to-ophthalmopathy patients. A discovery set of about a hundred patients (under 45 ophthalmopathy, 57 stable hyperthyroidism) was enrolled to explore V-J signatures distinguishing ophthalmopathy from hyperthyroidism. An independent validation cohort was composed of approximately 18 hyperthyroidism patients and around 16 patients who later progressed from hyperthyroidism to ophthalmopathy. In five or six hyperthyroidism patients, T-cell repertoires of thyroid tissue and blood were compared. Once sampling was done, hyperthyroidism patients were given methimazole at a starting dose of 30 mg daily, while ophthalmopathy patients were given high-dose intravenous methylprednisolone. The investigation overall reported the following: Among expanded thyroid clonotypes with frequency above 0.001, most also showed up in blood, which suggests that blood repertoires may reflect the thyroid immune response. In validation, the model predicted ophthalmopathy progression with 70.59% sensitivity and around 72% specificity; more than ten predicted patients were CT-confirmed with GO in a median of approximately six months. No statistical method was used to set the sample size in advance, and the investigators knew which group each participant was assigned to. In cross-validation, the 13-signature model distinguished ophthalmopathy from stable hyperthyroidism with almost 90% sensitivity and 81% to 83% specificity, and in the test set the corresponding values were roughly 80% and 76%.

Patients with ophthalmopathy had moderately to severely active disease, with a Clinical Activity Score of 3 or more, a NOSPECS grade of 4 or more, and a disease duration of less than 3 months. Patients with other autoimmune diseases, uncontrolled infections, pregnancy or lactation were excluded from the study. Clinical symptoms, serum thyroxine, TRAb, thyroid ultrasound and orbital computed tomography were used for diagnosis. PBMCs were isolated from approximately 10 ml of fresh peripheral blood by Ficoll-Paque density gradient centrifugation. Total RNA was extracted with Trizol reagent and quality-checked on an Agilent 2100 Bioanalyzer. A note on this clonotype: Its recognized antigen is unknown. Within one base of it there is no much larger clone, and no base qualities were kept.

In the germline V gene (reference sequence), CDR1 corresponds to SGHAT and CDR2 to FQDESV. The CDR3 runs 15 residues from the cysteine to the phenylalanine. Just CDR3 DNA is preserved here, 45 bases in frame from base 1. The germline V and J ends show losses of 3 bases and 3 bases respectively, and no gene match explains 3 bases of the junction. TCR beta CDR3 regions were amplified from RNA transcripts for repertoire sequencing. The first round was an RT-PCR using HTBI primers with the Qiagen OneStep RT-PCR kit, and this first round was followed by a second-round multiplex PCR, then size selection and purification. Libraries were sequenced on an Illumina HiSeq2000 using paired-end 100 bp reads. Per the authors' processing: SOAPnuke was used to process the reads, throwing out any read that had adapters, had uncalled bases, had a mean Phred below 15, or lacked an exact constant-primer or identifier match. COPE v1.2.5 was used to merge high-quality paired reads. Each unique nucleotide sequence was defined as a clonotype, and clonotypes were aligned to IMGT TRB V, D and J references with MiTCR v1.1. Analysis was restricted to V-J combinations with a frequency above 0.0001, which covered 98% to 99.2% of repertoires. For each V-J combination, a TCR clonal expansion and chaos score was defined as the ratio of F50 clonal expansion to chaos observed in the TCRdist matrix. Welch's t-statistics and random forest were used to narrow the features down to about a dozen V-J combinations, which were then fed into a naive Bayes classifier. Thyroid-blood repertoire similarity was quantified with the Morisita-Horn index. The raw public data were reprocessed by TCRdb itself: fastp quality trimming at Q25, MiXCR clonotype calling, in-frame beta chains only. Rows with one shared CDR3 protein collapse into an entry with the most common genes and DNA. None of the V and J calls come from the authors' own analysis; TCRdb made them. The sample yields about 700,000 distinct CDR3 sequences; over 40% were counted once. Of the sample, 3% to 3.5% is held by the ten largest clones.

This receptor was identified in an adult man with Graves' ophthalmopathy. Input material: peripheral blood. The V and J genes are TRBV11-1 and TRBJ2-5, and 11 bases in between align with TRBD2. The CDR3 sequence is CASSFRLAGKETQYF. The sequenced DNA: TGTGCCAGCAGCTTTCGACTAGCGGGGAAAGAGACCCAGTACTTC.